The 11 T cell receptor beta chains below were found in one sample sequenced in a study of blood T cell repertoires in COVID-19. Method: immunoSEQ multiplex PCR; TCRdb's copy keeps in-frame clones and lacks some. The sample holds some 230,000 clones; approximately 80% are singletons and the top ten take 7.4%. The sequencing input was peripheral blood. The source is a woman aged 50 to 65 with acute or convalescent COVID-19.

This chain connects TRBV19 to TRBJ2-1; 10 bases match TRBD2. CDR1 LNHDA and CDR2 SQIVND come from the germline V gene (reference sequence). The CDR3 contains 16 residues. Germline trimming cut 4 bases from V and 4 bases from J; bases unmatched to any gene: 7. The CDR3 region is CASSRGLAGVYNEQFF. The DNA for the CDR3 is TGTGCCAGTAGTAGGGGTCTAGCGGGGGTATACAATGAGCAGTTCTTC.

This chain joins TRBV2 and TRBJ2-5, with D possibly TRBD2 on 5 matching bases. Germline CDR1 is SNHLY and CDR2 is FYNNEI. This CDR3 spans 12 amino acids. With 6 bases removed from V and 7 bases from J, the gap between germline ends came to 12 bases. As DNA, the CDR3 is TGTGCCAGCAGGGAGGCTGAATGGACCCAGTACTTC. Amino acid sequence: CASREAEWTQYF.

This sequence joins TRBV29-1 and TRBJ1-3; TRBD1 might be the D (5 bases). Germline V CDR1 and CDR2: SQVTM, ANQGSEA. The CDR3 runs 14 residues. Trimming removed 7 bases from V and 4 bases from J, with 17 bases in between. CDR3 sequence reads: CSATSGVQGNTIYF. The CDR3 nucleotides read TGCAGCGCCACTTCGGGGGTGCAAGGAAACACCATATATTTT.

V usage is TRBV24-1 and J usage is TRBJ2-3; 8 nucleotides match TRBD2. The CDR3 is 17 amino acids. CDR1 is KGHDR and CDR2 is SFDVKD in the germline V gene. The ends lost 9 bases at V and 4 bases at J; junction bases unmatched: 17. The CDR3 reads CATRAPGGAEGADTQYF. CDR3 nucleotides: TGTGCCACCCGGGCGCCGGGGGGGGCAGAAGGAGCAGATACGCAGTATTTT.

The J gene is TRBJ2-5, the V gene TRBV19; D possibly corresponds to TRBD2 (6 bases). V lost 5 bases and J 6 bases, leaving 16 bases between the germline ends. The CDR3 loop spans 14 amino acids. Germline CDR1 is LNHDA and CDR2 is SQIVND (reference sequence). The CDR3 reads CASSPAGAGKTQYF. As DNA, the CDR3 is TGTGCCAGTAGTCCGGCCGGGGCGGGAAAGACCCAGTACTTC.

This chain uses TRBV30 with TRBJ1-1; the match to TRBD1 covers 8 bases. This CDR3 contains 13 residues. V was clipped by 1 base and J by 5 bases; unmatched bases: 3. CDR1 is GTSNPN, CDR2 SVGIG, per germline (reference sequence). CDR3 bases: TGTGCCTGGAGTGAGGACAGGGTGACTGAAGCTTTCTTT. Amino acids: CAWSEDRVTEAFF.

The rearrangement uses TRBV28 and TRBJ2-1; 12 bases are shared with TRBD2. Germline V gene lookup returns CDR1 MDHEN and CDR2 SYDVKM. Trimming took 7 bases from V and 7 from J; bases not matched to a gene: 11. This CDR3 is 16 amino acids long. Here the CDR3 reads CASTYPSGRGKNEQFF. In DNA form, the CDR3 reads TGTGCCAGCACATACCCTAGCGGGAGGGGGAAGAATGAGCAGTTCTTC.

V usage is TRBV3-1 (or the pseudogene TRBV3-2) and J usage is TRBJ1-4, with TRBD1 matching over 7 bases. Germline CDR1 reads LGHDT; CDR2 reads YNNKEL (reference sequence). The CDR3 is 16 residues long. V was clipped by 3 bases and J by 3 bases; unmatched bases: 7. DNA of the CDR3: TGTGCCAGCAGCCAGGACCCCGGGACAGCTAATGAAAAACTGTTTTTT. Translating it yields CASSQDPGTANEKLFF.

The genes are TRBV23-1 and TRBJ2-5; 7 bases fit TRBD2. TRBV23-1 is placed among ORFs of uncertain function. With V trimmed by 0 bases and J by 2 bases, 15 bases remained unmatched. CDR3 length equals 19 residues. DNA of the CDR3: TGCGCCAGCAGTCAATCAGATATGGGGACTACACTAATACAAGAGACCCAGTACTTC. Protein sequence: CASSQSDMGTTLIQETQYF.

This chain connects TRBV7-3 to TRBJ1-6; TRBD1 is a possible D gene (6 bases). The germline V gene has CDR1 SGHTA and CDR2 FQGTGA. The CDR3 is 14 amino acids. Trimming removed 1 base at V and 11 bases at J, with 12 bases between. CDR3 coding DNA: TGTGCCAGCAGCTTAAAGGAGAAGGGGGCACCCCTCCACTTT. This translates into CASSLKEKGAPLHF.

A single count supports this clone. The chain employs TRBV6-7 and TRBJ2-1; D might be TRBD2 (6 bases). TRBV6-7 is designated an ORF whose function remains uncertain. V was pared by 0 bases and J by 8 bases, with 20 bases between. The CDR3 runs 17 residues. The CDR3 spells CASSYSSVSGRGDEQFF. In nucleotides, the CDR3 is TGTGCCAGCAGTTACTCGAGTGTATCAGGGCGGGGAGATGAGCAGTTCTTC.